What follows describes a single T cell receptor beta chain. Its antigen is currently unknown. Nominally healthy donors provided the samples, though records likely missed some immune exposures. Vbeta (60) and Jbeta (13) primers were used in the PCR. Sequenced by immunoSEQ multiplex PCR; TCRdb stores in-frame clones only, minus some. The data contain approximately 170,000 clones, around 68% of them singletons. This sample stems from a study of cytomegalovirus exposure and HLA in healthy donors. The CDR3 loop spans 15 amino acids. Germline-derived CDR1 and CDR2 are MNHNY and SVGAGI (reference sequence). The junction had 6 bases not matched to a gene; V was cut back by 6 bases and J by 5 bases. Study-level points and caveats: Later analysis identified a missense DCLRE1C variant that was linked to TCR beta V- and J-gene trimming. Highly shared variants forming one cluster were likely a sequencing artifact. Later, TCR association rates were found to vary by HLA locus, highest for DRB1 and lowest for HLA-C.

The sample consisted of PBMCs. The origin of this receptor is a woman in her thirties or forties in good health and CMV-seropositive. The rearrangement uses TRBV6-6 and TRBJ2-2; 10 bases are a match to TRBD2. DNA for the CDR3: TGTGCCAGCAGAAGCGGGGGGGCAAATACCGGGGAGCTGTTTTTT. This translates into CASRSGGANTGELFF.